This paragraph reports one TCR beta chain. This record comes from a study of cytomegalovirus exposure and HLA in healthy donors. The PCR ran on 60 Vbeta and 13 Jbeta primers. The table came from immunoSEQ multiplex PCR; TCRdb's copy has only in-frame clones and leaves some out. This table holds about 200,000 clones, 75% to 85% found once. This clonotype was obtained from a woman aged 50 to 60 in good health and CMV-seropositive. Source material: PBMCs.

CDR3 coding DNA: TGTGCCAGCTCACCGGAGAAGACCCAGTACTTC. It specifies CASSPEKTQYF. The gene calls are TRBV18 and TRBJ2-5; no clear D gene. Trimming removed 3 bases from V and 6 bases from J, with 5 bases in between. The germline gives CDR1 KGHSH, CDR2 LQKENI. The CDR3 has 11 residues.